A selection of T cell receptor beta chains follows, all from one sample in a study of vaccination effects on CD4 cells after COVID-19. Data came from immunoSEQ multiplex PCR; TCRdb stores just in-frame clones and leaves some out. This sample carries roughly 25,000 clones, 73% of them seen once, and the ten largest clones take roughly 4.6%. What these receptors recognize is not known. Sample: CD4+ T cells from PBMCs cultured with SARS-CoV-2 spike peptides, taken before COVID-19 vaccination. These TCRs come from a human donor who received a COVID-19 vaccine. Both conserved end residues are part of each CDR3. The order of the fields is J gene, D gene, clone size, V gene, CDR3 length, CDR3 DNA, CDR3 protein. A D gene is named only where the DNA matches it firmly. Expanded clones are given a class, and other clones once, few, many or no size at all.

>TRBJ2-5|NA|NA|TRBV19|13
TGTGCCAGTAGTATTGTGTTTTCGGAGACCCAGTACTTC
CASSIVFSETQYF
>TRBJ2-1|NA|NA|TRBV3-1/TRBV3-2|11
TGTGCCAGCAGCGCTACCAATGAGCAGTTCTTC
CASSATNEQFF
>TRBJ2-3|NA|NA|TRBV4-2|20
TGTGCCAGCAGCCAAGATTGGGGGCTAGCGGTCGGGGATAGCACAGATACGCAGTATTTT
CASSQDWGLAVGDSTDTQYF
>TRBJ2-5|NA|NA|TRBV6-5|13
TGTGCCAGCAGTTTCAGCGGTCAAGAGACCCAGTACTTC
CASSFSGQETQYF
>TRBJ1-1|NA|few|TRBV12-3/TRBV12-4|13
TGTGCCAGCAGCCGACAGGTTTACACTGAAGCTTTCTTT
CASSRQVYTEAFF
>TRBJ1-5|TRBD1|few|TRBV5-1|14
TGCGCCAGCAGCCCCGGGACAGGATATCAGCCCCAGCATTTT
CASSPGTGYQPQHF
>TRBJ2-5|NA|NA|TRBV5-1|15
TGCGCCAGCAGCGGAGCTGGACCCACCCAAGAGACCCAGTACTTC
CASSGAGPTQETQYF
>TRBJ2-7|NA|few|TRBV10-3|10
TGTGCCACGGCGGAGTACGAGCAGTACTTC
CATAEYEQYF
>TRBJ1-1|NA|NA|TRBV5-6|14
TGTGCCAGCAGCGGGAGGCAGACGAACACTGAAGCTTTCTTT
CASSGRQTNTEAFF
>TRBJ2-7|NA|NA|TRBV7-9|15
TGTGCCAGCAGCTTCAGGGGGGGCGGTTCCTACGAGCAGTACTTC
CASSFRGGGSYEQYF
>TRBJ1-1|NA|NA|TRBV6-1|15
TGTGCCAGCAGTGAAAGGGGGGATTTCAACACTGAAGCTTTCTTT
CASSERGDFNTEAFF
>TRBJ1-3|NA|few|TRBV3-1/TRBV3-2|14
TGTGCCAGCAGCCTTGGACAGTCTGGAAACACCATATATTTT
CASSLGQSGNTIYF
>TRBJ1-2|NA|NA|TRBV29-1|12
TGCAGCGTAGATGGACAGATTCCTGTCCACACCTTC
CSVDGQIPVHTF
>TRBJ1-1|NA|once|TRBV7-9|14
TGTGCCAGCAGCTTGCAGGGGCAGAACACTGAAGCTTTCTTT
CASSLQGQNTEAFF
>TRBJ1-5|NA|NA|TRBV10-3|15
TGTGCCATCAGTGAGTCAGGGGCCGTTAATCAGCCCCAGCATTTT
CAISESGAVNQPQHF
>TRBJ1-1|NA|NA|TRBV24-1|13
TGTGCCACCAGTGATGGCCCAAGGGCTGAAGCTTTCTTT
CATSDGPRAEAFF
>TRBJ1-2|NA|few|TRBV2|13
TGTGCCAGCAGTGGCTACTCGGGGGCCGGCTACACCTTC
CASSGYSGAGYTF
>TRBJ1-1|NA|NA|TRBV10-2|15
TGCGCCAGCAGTGAGGTTTATGGCCTGAACACTGAAGCTTTCTTT
CASSEVYGLNTEAFF
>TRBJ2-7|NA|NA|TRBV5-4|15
TGTGCCAGCAGCCCGGCGGGGGCTGGAGCGCGCGAGCAGTACTTC
CASSPAGAGAREQYF
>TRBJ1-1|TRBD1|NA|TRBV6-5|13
TGTGCCAGCAGTCACGACAGGGGAACTGAAGCTTTCTTT
CASSHDRGTEAFF
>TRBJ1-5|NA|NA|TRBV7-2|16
TGTGCCAGCAGCTTTCTTTCCCTTGAGGGCCATCAGCCCCAGCATTTT
CASSFLSLEGHQPQHF
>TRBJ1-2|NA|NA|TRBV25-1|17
TGTGCCAGCAGTGAATTAGGAACCAGTGACACGCACTATGGCTACACCTTC
CASSELGTSDTHYGYTF
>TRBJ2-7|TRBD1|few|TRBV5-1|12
TGCGCCAGCGGGACAGGGGGCGCAGAGCAGTACTTC
CASGTGGAEQYF
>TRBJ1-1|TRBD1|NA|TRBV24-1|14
TGTGCCACCAGTCCCAGGGGGGGTAACACTGAAGCTTTCTTT
CATSPRGGNTEAFF
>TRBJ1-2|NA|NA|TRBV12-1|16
TGTGCCAGCATTCTACGGCGGGCAGGGGGTTTCTATGGCTACACCTTC
CASILRRAGGFYGYTF
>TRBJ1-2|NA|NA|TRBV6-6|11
TGTGCCAGTGGGACACAGAACGGCTACACCTTC
CASGTQNGYTF
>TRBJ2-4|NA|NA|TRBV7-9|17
TGTGCCAGCAGCTTAGCGGGTGGCGAGATTGCCAAAAACATTCAGTACTTC
CASSLAGGEIAKNIQYF
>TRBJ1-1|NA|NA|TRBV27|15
TGTGCCAGCAGTTTAGGGGCGCACATGAACACTGAAGCTTTCTTT
CASSLGAHMNTEAFF
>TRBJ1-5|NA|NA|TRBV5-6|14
TGTGCCAGCAGCTTGGTTAATAGCAATCAGCCCCAGCATTTT
CASSLVNSNQPQHF
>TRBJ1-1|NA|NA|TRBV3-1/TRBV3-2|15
TGTGCCAGCAGTATATCTGGGGTCTACGACACTGAAGCTTTCTTT
CASSISGVYDTEAFF
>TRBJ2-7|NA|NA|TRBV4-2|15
TGTGCCAGCAGCCAAGACATAGCGCCGTCCTACGAGCAGTACTTC
CASSQDIAPSYEQYF
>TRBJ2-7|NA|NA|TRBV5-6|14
TGTGCCAGCGCCCCCTGGCCAGCTGACTACGAGCAGTACTTC
CASAPWPADYEQYF
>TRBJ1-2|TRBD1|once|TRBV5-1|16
TGCGCCAGCAGCGGACGACAGGGAAAGGATAACTATGGCTACACCTTC
CASSGRQGKDNYGYTF
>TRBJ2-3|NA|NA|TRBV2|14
TGTGCCAGCACCCCGGACTACCGCGGGGATACGCAGTATTTT
CASTPDYRGDTQYF
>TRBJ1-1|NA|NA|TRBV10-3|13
TGTGCCATCAGTGACGGGACACCTGAGGGGGCTTTCTTT
CAISDGTPEGAFF
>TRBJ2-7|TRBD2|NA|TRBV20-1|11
TGCAGTGCTGTTAGCGGGTACGAGCAGTACTTC
CSAVSGYEQYF
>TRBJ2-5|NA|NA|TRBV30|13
TGTGCCTGGAGTGTAAGTGGAATAGAGACCCAGTACTTC
CAWSVSGIETQYF
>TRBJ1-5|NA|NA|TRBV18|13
TGTGCCAGCTCACCAGACAGGCGGGAGCCCCAGCATTTT
CASSPDRREPQHF
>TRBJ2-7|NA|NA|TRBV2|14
TGTGCCAGCAGAAACGGACAGTCTTCTTACGAGCAGTACTTC
CASRNGQSSYEQYF
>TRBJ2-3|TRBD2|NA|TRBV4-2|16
TGTGCCAGCAGCCCAGGAGCGGGACTGGGTACAGATACGCAGTATTTT
CASSPGAGLGTDTQYF
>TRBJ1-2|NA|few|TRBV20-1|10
TGCAGTGCTCCCAACTATGGCTACACCTTC
CSAPNYGYTF
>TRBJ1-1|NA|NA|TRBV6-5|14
TGTGCCACTCGGACAGTCTTCGATGCCACTGAAGCTTTCTTT
CATRTVFDATEAFF
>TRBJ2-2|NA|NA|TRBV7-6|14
TGTGCCAGCAGCTCGAGGGGATCAAGCGGGGAGCTGTTTTTT
CASSSRGSSGELFF
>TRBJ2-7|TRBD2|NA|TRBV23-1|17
TGCGCCAGCCCGACGGGACTAGCGGGAGCGGTCCTCTACGAGCAGTACTTC
CASPTGLAGAVLYEQYF
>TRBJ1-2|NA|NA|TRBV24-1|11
TGTGCCACCAGTGGGAACTATGGCTACACCTTC
CATSGNYGYTF
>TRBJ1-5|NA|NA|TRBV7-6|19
TGTGCCAGCAGCTTAGGGGTCCTAGTGGAGGGGGAGGTGATTCAGCCCCAGCATTTT
CASSLGVLVEGEVIQPQHF
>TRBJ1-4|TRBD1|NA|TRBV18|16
TGTGCCAGCTCACCCCGTCGGACAGGGGTCAATGAAAAACTGTTTTTT
CASSPRRTGVNEKLFF
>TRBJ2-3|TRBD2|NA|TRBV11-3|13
TGTGCCAGCGGGACTAGCGGTGCAGATACGCAGTATTTT
CASGTSGADTQYF
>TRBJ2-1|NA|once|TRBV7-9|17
TGTGCCAGCAGCTTAGTCGGGATATCGAAGGCCTACAATGAGCAGTTCTTC
CASSLVGISKAYNEQFF
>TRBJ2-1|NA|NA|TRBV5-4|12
TGTGCCAGCAGCTATGAGCGATATGAGCAGTTCTTC
CASSYERYEQFF
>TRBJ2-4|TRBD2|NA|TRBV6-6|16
TGTGCCAGCAGTCGACTAGCGGGGACTCAGGGAAACATTCAGTACTTC
CASSRLAGTQGNIQYF